One and the same sample provided the 14 T cell receptor beta chains below, sequenced in a study of cytomegalovirus exposure and HLA in healthy donors. The PCR had 60 Vbeta and 13 Jbeta primers. The repertoire was sequenced with immunoSEQ multiplex PCR; TCRdb's copy has only in-frame clones and lacks some. The sample includes over 110,000 clones, approximately 80% of them seen just once. Sequenced: PBMCs. The receptors originated from a woman between 35 and 50 years old in good health and CMV-seropositive.

This chain uses TRBV19 with TRBJ2-5; perhaps TRBD2 as D (5 bases). V shed 6 bases and J shed 2 bases, with 13 bases lying between them. From germline, CDR1 is LNHDA and CDR2 SQIVND (reference sequence). CDR3 length: 14 amino acids. Here the CDR3 reads CASRRAALQETQYF. CDR3 DNA sequence: TGTGCCAGTAGGAGGGCAGCCTTACAAGAGACCCAGTACTTC. The full variable domain, its missing parts supplied by reference TRBV19 and TRBJ2-5, is DGGITQSPKYLFRKEGQNVTLSCEQNLNHDAMYWYRQDPGQGLRLIYYSQIVNDFQKGDIAEGYSVSREKKESFPLTVTSAQKNPTAFYLCASRRAALQETQYFGPGTRLLVL.

The chain combines TRBV11-2 with TRBJ2-3, with D unresolved. Germline loops: CDR1 SGHAT, CDR2 FQNNGV. V gave up 5 bases and J gave up 2 bases, with 14 bases separating them. The CDR3 has 15 amino acids. CDR3 bases: TGTGCCAGCAGCCCTAGGTTTAGTTCCACAGATACGCAGTATTTT. This codes for CASSPRFSSTDTQYF.

This chain's CDR3 is CASSHVWTSGTYEQYF. CDR3 bases: TGCGCCAGCAGCCATGTGTGGACTAGCGGCACCTACGAGCAGTACTTC. The chain uses TRBV4-1 and TRBJ2-5, with 10 bases fitting TRBD2. With the DNA end fitting TRBJ2-7 better, the J assignment may be wrong. In germline, CDR1 is MGHRA, CDR2 YSYEKL. The CDR3 is 16 amino acids.

The J gene is TRBJ1-5, the V gene TRBV5-8, with D perhaps TRBD1 (5 bases). The CDR3 consists of 13 residues. Germline CDR1 is SGHTS and CDR2 is YDEGEE. Trimming left V 4 bases short and J 5 bases short, with 10 bases between. The CDR3 region is CASSRQSDQPQHF. In nucleotides, the CDR3 is TGTGCCAGCAGCCGACAGAGCGATCAGCCCCAGCATTTT.

The chain links TRBV11-2 to TRBJ2-4; tentatively, D is TRBD2 (5 bases). Germline CDR1 SGHAT, CDR2 FQNNGV. Trimming took off 1 base at V and 0 bases at J, with 13 bases between the two ends. The CDR3 sequence is 17 residues long. In nucleotides, the CDR3 is TGTGCCAGCAGCTTAGCCGGACTGTCACCAGCCAAAAACATTCAGTACTTC. This sequence encodes CASSLAGLSPAKNIQYF.

The gene calls are TRBV5-1 and TRBJ2-1; D is unclear. The CDR3 covers 12 residues. V lost 2 bases and J lost 5, with 5 bases in between. Germline V gives CDR1 SGHRS, CDR2 YFSETQ. For the CDR3, the DNA is TGCGCCAGCAGCTTAGAGGACAATGAGCAGTTCTTC. Amino acid sequence: CASSLEDNEQFF.

This clone was detected only a few times. This rearrangement joins TRBV30 to TRBJ2-5; a weak D match, TRBD2 (6 bases). This CDR3 comprises 16 residues. The V gene lost 0 bases and the J gene lost 4 bases, with 18 bases spanning the gap. Germline-derived CDR1 and CDR2 are GTSNPN and SVGIG (reference sequence). The DNA for the CDR3 is TGTGCCTGGAGTGTGCTGACTCCCGACGGGGGAGAGACCCAGTACTTC. Translation: CAWSVLTPDGGETQYF.

The chain uses TRBV7-9 and TRBJ2-1; 7 nucleotides agree with TRBD2. In germline, CDR1 is SEHNR, CDR2 FQNEAQ (reference sequence). V gave up 5 bases and J gave up 8 bases; unmatched junction bases: 18. The CDR3 is made up of 17 amino acids. DNA for the CDR3: TGTGCCAGCAGCACGGGACGGGTCCGGGAGGTGTCGGATGAGCAGTTCTTC. Translated, it gives CASSTGRVREVSDEQFF.

The chain combines TRBV11-2 with TRBJ2-7, with 7 bases lining up with TRBD2. After removal of 9 bases from V and 4 bases from J, the junction contained 9 bases not matched to a gene. CDR3 length: 13 amino acids. Germline CDR1 is SGHAT and CDR2 is FQNNGV. The CDR3 DNA is TGTGCCAGTACTGGCGGGAGTTTATACGAGCAGTACTTC. Its protein is CASTGGSLYEQYF.

CDR3 nucleotides: TGTGCTAGTGGTTTGGTACGGGGAGAAGGGGCCAACGTCCTGACTTTC. It encodes CASGLVRGEGANVLTF. The rearrangement uses TRBV12-5 and TRBJ2-6, with D possibly matching TRBD2 (5 bases). This CDR3 comprises 16 residues. The germline V and J ends were trimmed by 0 bases and 4 bases, with 10 bases remaining between them. In germline, CDR1 is LGHNT, CDR2 FRNRAP.

The CDR3 bases are TGTGCCAGCAGCCAAGATATGACAGCCCGACAGCCCCAGCATTTT. Protein sequence: CASSQDMTARQPQHF. The chain couples TRBV4-2 to TRBJ1-5; D possibly corresponds to TRBD1 (5 bases). Between the trimmed V and J ends, which lost 0 bases and 7 bases, there was a span of 13 bases. Germline lookup yields CDR1 LGHNA and CDR2 YNFKEQ. The CDR3 contains 15 residues.

This chain uses TRBV5-1 with TRBJ2-5; D is ambiguous. Trimming took 2 bases from V and 2 from J, leaving 4 bases between them. The CDR3 covers 12 residues. Germline V gene data show CDR1 as SGHRS and CDR2 as YFSETQ. CDR3 bases: TGCGCCAGCAGCTTCCTTCAAGAGACCCAGTACTTC. The encoded protein is CASSFLQETQYF.

V usage is TRBV27 and J usage is TRBJ2-1; TRBD2 is a possible D gene (7 bases). CDR3 length: 16 residues. The germline V gene encodes CDR1 MNHEY and CDR2 SMNVEV (reference sequence). The V gene lost 3 bases and the J gene lost 1 base, with 13 bases spanning the gap. Written as DNA, the CDR3 is TGTGCCAGCAGTTTGGGGGGGCGTATTTCCTACAATGAGCAGTTCTTC. Encoded protein: CASSLGGRISYNEQFF.

The V and J genes are TRBV2 and TRBJ1-1, with TRBD1 as a possible D gene (5 bases). The V gene's germline CDR1 is SNHLY and CDR2 FYNNEI. V shed 5 bases and J shed 0 bases, with 13 bases lying between them. The CDR3 is 15 amino acids. CDR3 protein: CASSPSTAMNTEAFF. DNA for the CDR3: TGTGCCAGCAGTCCTTCGACAGCTATGAACACTGAAGCTTTCTTT.